This TCR beta chain came from a study of T cells in Graves' hyperthyroidism and ophthalmopathy. General observations from the study: A model of 13 V-J pairs discriminated ophthalmopathy from stable hyperthyroidism.

Any patient presenting with uncontrolled infection, other autoimmune disease, pregnancy or lactation was left out. Deletions cut 3 bases from V and 8 bases from J, with 11 bases between. This CDR3 comprises 14 residues. The germline gives CDR1 SGHTA, CDR2 FQGNSA. Amplification of TCR beta CDR3 regions was performed using RNA transcripts as template. The HTBI primer set served for first-round RT-PCR of the TCR CDR3. In TCRdb, the multiplex PCR reads were re-called with MiXCR into one record per CDR3 protein. The sample has approximately 400,000 distinct CDR3 sequences, approximately 14% seen once. Concerning this clonotype itself: Antigen: not known.

The material sequenced was blood. This sequence was found in a woman aged 18-29 years with Graves' hyperthyroidism. V and J are TRBV7-2 and TRBJ1-6; D is perhaps TRBD1 (5 bases). The CDR3 sequence: CASSLERGYSPLHF. Here the CDR3 DNA reads TGTGCCAGCAGCTTGGAAAGGGGTTATTCACCCCTCCACTTT.